Reported below is one T cell receptor (beta chain). The antigen is undetermined. The germline gene is not matched at one end of the junction; a read error may be the cause. The germline V gene encodes CDR1 SGHTA and CDR2 FQGNSA. This CDR3 has 13 residues. Some clones are missing from TCRdb's copy, which holds only in-frame ones; the method was immunoSEQ multiplex PCR. The sample lists more than 150,000 clones, around 72% occurring once. The data stem from a study of cytotoxic CD8 clonotypes in ibrutinib-treated CLL. The wider study: Enrolment comprised about a dozen relapsed/refractory and around 15 treatment-naive patients; under 18 were IGHV unmutated. The response samples were taken once patients had been treated for a median of around eleven months, range 6 to 36. There were, on average, approximately 260,000 productive templates and under 95,000 productive rearrangements per sample.

General study points: Higher circulating CD8+ T-cell counts strongly accompanied higher baseline clonality, above age-matched healthy donors.

The genes are TRBV7-2 and TRBJ2-7, with D possibly matching TRBD2 (5 bases). This clonotype was obtained from a human donor with chronic lymphocytic leukemia. The specimen was PBMCs, collected after 24 months of ibrutinib treatment. The CDR3: CASSPLDSNEQYF. In DNA form, the CDR3 reads TGTGCCAGCAGCCCACTAGACTCCAACGAGCAGTACTTC.